This is a list of T cell receptor beta chains from one sample in a study of blood T cell repertoires in COVID-19. Using immunoSEQ multiplex PCR, the repertoire was profiled, and TCRdb retains in-frame clones only, with some absent. The table lists approximately 350,000 clones, around 87% of them singletons. Sequences were obtained from PBMCs or T cells enriched from blood (not recorded which). These TCRs come from a man aged 18 to 35 who had recovered from COVID-19. The CDR3 runs from the conserved cysteine through the conserved F or W. The order of the fields is V gene, clone size, J gene, D gene, CDR3 DNA, CDR3 protein. A D gene is named only where the DNA matches it firmly. Not every row has a clone size; where given, it reads once, few, many or a size class.

>TRBV12-3/TRBV12-4|NA|TRBJ1-2|TRBD1
TGTGCCAGCAGGGAACAGGGGGCGGATGGCTACACCTTC
CASREQGADGYTF
>TRBV7-6|NA|TRBJ2-2|NA
TGTGCCAGCAGCTTACGACAGGGAGGCGCCGGGGAGCTGTTTTTT
CASSLRQGGAGELFF
>TRBV5-1|NA|TRBJ2-3|NA
TGCGCCAGCAGCTTGGGCAGGGTCTGGGATACGCAGTATTTT
CASSLGRVWDTQYF
>TRBV5-6|NA|TRBJ1-5|NA
TGTGCCAGCAGCTTGAGCGGGGGGCAGGGCAATCAGCCCCAGCATTTT
CASSLSGGQGNQPQHF
>TRBV2|NA|TRBJ2-4|TRBD2
TGTGCCAGCAGTCTCGATCCTAGCGGGGGACCACTGTACTTC
CASSLDPSGGPLYF
>TRBV6-5|NA|TRBJ1-2|NA
TGTGCCAGCAGTTACTCGACTACAGGGCGTGTCGGCTACACCTTC
CASSYSTTGRVGYTF
>TRBV12-3/TRBV12-4|few|TRBJ1-2|TRBD1
TGTGCCAGCAGAGACAGGGGGTCCTATGGCTACACCTTC
CASRDRGSYGYTF
>TRBV7-2|NA|TRBJ2-2|TRBD2
TGTGCCAGCAGCTTAGTTGGTTGGTCTGCGGGGGGGACCGGGGAGCTGTTTTTT
CASSLVGWSAGGTGELFF
>TRBV15|NA|TRBJ2-2|TRBD2
TGTGCCACCAGTTCTAGCGGGGAACGTTGGGGGGAGCTGTTTTTT
CATSSSGERWGELFF
>TRBV7-2|once|TRBJ2-6|NA
TGTGCCAGCAGCTTAGCCCATTCTGGGGCCAACGTCCTGACTTTC
CASSLAHSGANVLTF
>TRBV29-1|NA|TRBJ1-1|TRBD1
TGCAGCGTATACATACAGGGGTCCCGACCTGAAGCTTTCTTT
CSVYIQGSRPEAFF
>TRBV19|NA|TRBJ2-5|NA
TGTGCCAGTAGTATATCTCAGGGGCGCGGGGAGACCCAGTACTTC
CASSISQGRGETQYF
>TRBV6-2/TRBV6-3|NA|TRBJ1-1|NA
TGTGCCAGCAGTTACTGGAGGGATGAAGCTTTCTTT
CASSYWRDEAFF
>TRBV30|NA|TRBJ1-2|NA
TGTGCCTGGAGTGTAAGATCGAAAGGGGATGGCTACACCTTC
CAWSVRSKGDGYTF
>TRBV27|once|TRBJ2-6|NA
TGTGCCAGCAGTTTAATCCCATCTGGGGCCAACGTCCTGACTTTC
CASSLIPSGANVLTF
>TRBV7-9|NA|TRBJ2-7|TRBD1
TGTGCCAGCAGCTTAAACCAGGGGGCGAAATCCTACGAGCAGTACTTC
CASSLNQGAKSYEQYF
>TRBV7-9|NA|TRBJ1-6|NA
TGTGCCAGCAGCTTAGATCCGGGGAGCTCCTATAATTCACCCCTCCACTTT
CASSLDPGSSYNSPLHF
>TRBV2|NA|TRBJ2-1|TRBD1
TGTGCCAGCAGTGCGTCCGGGACAGGGGCGCGACAGGGGTTCTTC
CASSASGTGARQGFF
>TRBV9|NA|TRBJ2-2|TRBD1
TGTGCCAGCAGCGTTCGGGACAGGGCTAACGGGGAGCTGTTTTTT
CASSVRDRANGELFF
>TRBV7-3|NA|TRBJ2-1|NA
TGTGCCAGCAGCCAAAGGTCTAGCCCGGGAGCTAGACAGTTCTTC
CASSQRSSPGARQFF
>TRBV6-5|NA|TRBJ2-6|NA
TGTGCCAGCAGCCTATCTGGGGCCAACGTCCTGACTTTC
CASSLSGANVLTF
>TRBV13|NA|TRBJ2-7|TRBD2
TGTGCCAGCAGCTTAGCTCAGAGGCTAGCGGGTTACGAGCAGTACTTC
CASSLAQRLAGYEQYF
>TRBV18|NA|TRBJ1-3|NA
TGTGCCAGCTCACCGACATCGCTCTCTGGAAACACCATATATTTT
CASSPTSLSGNTIYF
>TRBV9|NA|TRBJ2-1|TRBD2
TGTGCCAGCAGCGTAATGGTTGGACTAGTCCCGTATGAGGAGCAGTTCTTC
CASSVMVGLVPYEEQFF
>TRBV6-5|NA|TRBJ1-1|NA
TGTGCCAGCGGAGGGAACACTGAAGCTTTCTTT
CASGGNTEAFF
>TRBV5-1|NA|TRBJ2-2|NA
TGCGCCAGCAGCGGGGGCTCGGGCGGGGAGCTGTTTTTT
CASSGGSGGELFF
>TRBV29-1|once|TRBJ2-7|TRBD1
TGCAGCTACCGGACAGGGGTTCGCGAGCAGTACTTC
CSYRTGVREQYF
>TRBV18|NA|TRBJ1-1|NA
TGTGCCAGCTCACCCCGGATGGAACAGGGGAACACTGAAGCTTTCTTT
CASSPRMEQGNTEAFF
>TRBV28|NA|TRBJ1-4|TRBD1
TGTGCCAGCACCTACACCCAGGGGGCCCGCCTAAATGAAAAACTGTTTTTT
CASTYTQGARLNEKLFF
>TRBV28|NA|TRBJ2-3|TRBD1
TGTGCCAGCAGTTTGGGGACAGGGCGCACAGATACGCAGTATTTT
CASSLGTGRTDTQYF
>TRBV7-2|once|TRBJ2-3|NA
TGTGCCAGCAGCTCTCGACCGGGACTTATAGTGGATACGCAGTATTTT
CASSSRPGLIVDTQYF
>TRBV28|NA|TRBJ1-2|TRBD1
TGTGCCAGCAGACAAAAAGGGACAGGGACTTTCGGCTACACCTTC
CASRQKGTGTFGYTF
>TRBV4-2|NA|TRBJ2-5|NA
TGTGCCAGCAGCGCCAACAGGCTGGAGACCCAGTACTTC
CASSANRLETQYF
>TRBV10-3|NA|TRBJ1-1|TRBD1
TGTGCCATCAAGGGGGCAGCCAGTACTGAAGCTTTCTTT
CAIKGAASTEAFF
>TRBV6-5|NA|TRBJ1-1|NA
TGTGCCAGCACCAAAATAGGGGGAGGGTCCGGTGAAGCTTTCTTT
CASTKIGGGSGEAFF
>TRBV6-4|once|TRBJ1-5|NA
TGTGCCAGCAGTGACCCCTCGAGGGGGAGCAATCAGCCCCAGCATTTT
CASSDPSRGSNQPQHF
>TRBV7-2|NA|TRBJ1-4|NA
TGTGCCAGCAGCTTTAGGGTAGGGGGAAATGAAAAACTGTTTTTT
CASSFRVGGNEKLFF
>TRBV10-3|once|TRBJ1-2|TRBD1
TGTGCCACCCGGGACAGTCCGGGTGGCTACACCTTC
CATRDSPGGYTF
>TRBV5-1|NA|TRBJ2-7|TRBD1
TGCGCCAGCAGCTTGGAGTCAGGGGGCGAGGTAGAGCAGTACTTC
CASSLESGGEVEQYF
>TRBV5-4|NA|TRBJ1-2|NA
TGTGCCAGCAGCCGGCCCGCGGTGGAGGACTATGGCTACACCTTC
CASSRPAVEDYGYTF
>TRBV7-9|NA|TRBJ2-1|NA
TGTGCCAGCAGCTTACGCACAGGGACGCCCTACAATGAGCAGTTCTTC
CASSLRTGTPYNEQFF
>TRBV28|NA|TRBJ2-7|NA
TGTGCTACCGGGACTTCCAGCTCCTACGAGCAGTACTTC
CATGTSSSYEQYF
>TRBV19|NA|TRBJ2-1|TRBD2
TGTGCCAGTAGTATCGGGATAGCGGGAACCTGGAATGAGCAGTTCTTC
CASSIGIAGTWNEQFF
>TRBV5-4|NA|TRBJ2-2|TRBD2
TGTGCCAGCAGCTATAGCGGGAGGGGCGGGGAGCTGTTTTTT
CASSYSGRGGELFF
>TRBV10-3|NA|TRBJ2-1|NA
TGTGCCATCAGTGAGCCGACGAGGGCGACTGAGCAGTTCTTC
CAISEPTRATEQFF
>TRBV28|NA|TRBJ2-3|TRBD2
TGTGCCAGCAGTTCGGCGGGAGCGGGCACAGATACGCAGTATTTT
CASSSAGAGTDTQYF
>TRBV30|NA|TRBJ1-2|TRBD1
TGTGCCTGGAGTGGCGACAGGGTGGGCTATGGCTACACCTTC
CAWSGDRVGYGYTF
>TRBV6-5|NA|TRBJ2-7|TRBD1
TGTGCCAGTCTACCGGGACAGGGGGCTTACGAGCAGTACTTC
CASLPGQGAYEQYF
>TRBV5-4|NA|TRBJ2-7|TRBD2
TGTGCCAGCAGCTTTAGGGCTAGCGGGTTCAACGAGCAGTACTTC
CASSFRASGFNEQYF
>TRBV6-5|once|TRBJ2-3|TRBD2
TGTGCCAGCAGTTACTCGTCTAGCGGACTTCCAGATACGCAGTATTTT
CASSYSSSGLPDTQYF
>TRBV20-1|NA|TRBJ2-7|NA
TGCAGTGCTAGTCGTGGGAGTTCAAACGAGCAGTACTTC
CSASRGSSNEQYF
>TRBV19|NA|TRBJ2-7|TRBD2
TGTGCCAGTAGGGTGCGGGAGGGCTACGAGCAGTACTTC
CASRVREGYEQYF
>TRBV5-6|NA|TRBJ1-5|TRBD1
TGTGCCAGCAGTTCTCCGACAGGGGACCAGCCCCAGCATTTT
CASSSPTGDQPQHF
>TRBV7-9|NA|TRBJ2-7|NA
TGTGCCAGCAGCTCAGAAGGAGACTACGAGCAGTACTTC
CASSSEGDYEQYF
>TRBV18|NA|TRBJ2-6|NA
TGTGCCAGCTCAGCGGGGCCCTCCGGGGCCAACGTCCTGACTTTC
CASSAGPSGANVLTF
>TRBV2|NA|TRBJ2-5|NA
TGTGCCAGCAGTGAAACGGGAGCCCAAGAGACCCAGTACTTC
CASSETGAQETQYF
>TRBV18|few|TRBJ2-2|TRBD2
TGTGCCAGCTCACCGACCCCTAGCGGGAGGAGCACCGGGGAGCTGTTTTTT
CASSPTPSGRSTGELFF
>TRBV6-5|once|TRBJ1-1|TRBD1
TGTGCCAGCAGAAAACTCGGGGACAGGGGCACTGAAGCTTTCTTT
CASRKLGDRGTEAFF
>TRBV3-1/TRBV3-2|NA|TRBJ2-7|NA
TGTGCCAGCAGCCAAGAATCGAGCGGAAGAGGGGAGCAGTACTTC
CASSQESSGRGEQYF
>TRBV30|NA|TRBJ2-7|NA
TGTGCCTGGAGTGACTCCAGGTACGAGCAGTACTTC
CAWSDSRYEQYF